Listed here are 10 T cell receptor beta chains from one sample, sequenced in a study of T cell changes during pregnancy in multiple sclerosis. Profiling relied on immunoSEQ multiplex PCR, and the TCRdb table lists in-frame clones only, not all of them. The data show about 50,000 clones, around 91% seen once. The material sequenced was peripheral blood, taken after pregnancy. The receptor set was obtained from a female donor in good health, enrolled as a control in a pregnancy study.

The V and J genes are TRBV9 and TRBJ2-7, with 10 bases identical to TRBD2. The CDR3 spans 14 residues. Germline V gene data show CDR1 as SGDLS and CDR2 as YYNGEE. Unmatched junction bases numbered 6, after V lost 5 bases and J lost 4 bases. As DNA, the CDR3 is TGTGCCAGCAGTGCTAGGACTAGCGGATACGAGCAGTACTTC. Encoded protein: CASSARTSGYEQYF.

The V gene is TRBV7-9, the J gene TRBJ2-7; 8 bases match TRBD2. Trimming at V came to 5 bases and at J to 6 bases, leaving 9 bases not matched to a gene. The V gene's germline CDR1 is SEHNR and CDR2 FQNEAQ (reference sequence). The CDR3 runs to 14 residues. CDR3 sequence (DNA): TGTGCCAGCAGCCGTCGAACGGGGGGGGTCGAGCAGTACTTC. Its translation: CASSRRTGGVEQYF.

V and J are TRBV7-9 and TRBJ1-6, with 10 bases aligning to TRBD1. The CDR3 totals 15 residues. Germline V gives CDR1 SEHNR, CDR2 FQNEAQ (reference sequence). Trimming removed 8 bases from V and 7 bases from J; junction bases left unmatched: 8. Here the CDR3 reads CASHVGDRGNSPLHF. CDR3 coding DNA: TGTGCCAGCCACGTAGGGGACAGGGGCAATTCACCCCTCCACTTT.

V and J are TRBV15 and TRBJ2-7, with 8 bases lining up with TRBD1. This CDR3 region has 16 residues. V trimming: 2 bases; J trimming: 4 bases; junction bases outside the gene matches: 10. Germline CDR1 is LNHNV and CDR2 is YYDKDF (reference sequence). The DNA for the CDR3 is TGTGCCACCAGCAGAACGATTAAACAGGGGGGATACGAGCAGTACTTC. This codes for CATSRTIKQGGYEQYF.

This chain connects TRBV7-2 to TRBJ2-1; perhaps TRBD1 as D (5 bases). The V end was cut by 6 bases, the J end by 6 bases, with 12 bases between. This CDR3 has 13 residues. Germline values: CDR1 SGHTA, CDR2 FQGNSA. The CDR3 is CASRQGGSNEQFF. CDR3 sequence (DNA): TGTGCCAGCAGGCAGGGTGGGTCCAATGAGCAGTTCTTC.

The V gene is TRBV28, the J gene TRBJ2-1; the match to TRBD2 covers 7 bases. This CDR3 region has 13 residues. The V and J ends lost 2 bases and 7 bases, in that order; junction bases with no gene match: 2. Germline-derived CDR1 and CDR2 are MDHEN and SYDVKM. This CDR3 is CASSLPAGNEQFF. The CDR3 coding sequence is TGTGCCAGCAGTTTACCAGCGGGAAATGAGCAGTTCTTC.

The chain has TRBV4-3 and TRBJ1-2; 7 positions match TRBD1. Germline CDR1 LGHNA, CDR2 YSLEER. After removal of 6 bases from V and 7 bases from J, the junction contained 17 bases not matched to a gene. The CDR3 is 16 residues long. CDR3 in amino acids: CASSLKADRVKGGYTF. In nucleotides, the CDR3 is TGCGCCAGCAGTCTAAAGGCCGACAGGGTCAAAGGTGGCTACACCTTC.

V usage is TRBV18 and J usage is TRBJ2-3, with a possible D match to TRBD2 (6 bases). Trimming cost V 2 bases and J 2 bases, with 26 bases left between them. This CDR3 spans 20 amino acids. From germline, CDR1 is KGHSH and CDR2 LQKENI. CDR3: CASSPVDVRALALPTDTQYF. The DNA of the CDR3 is TGTGCCAGCTCACCAGTCGACGTCAGGGCACTAGCCCTACCCACAGATACGCAGTATTTT.

This clone was seen ten or more times. The genes are TRBV6-1 and TRBJ1-1; 7 nucleotides agree with TRBD1. The CDR3 covers 15 residues. After removal of 1 base from V and 6 bases from J, the junction contained 8 bases not matched to a gene. Germline V gene data show CDR1 as MNHNS and CDR2 as SASEGT. CDR3 sequence (DNA): TGTGCCAGCAGTGAAGGTGTGACAGGGCGTTCTGAAGCTTTCTTT. It is translated as CASSEGVTGRSEAFF.

This clone was observed a handful of times. The rearrangement uses TRBV6-6 and TRBJ2-7; maybe TRBD1 (5 bases). This CDR3 comprises 15 residues. The V gene's germline CDR1 is MNHNY and CDR2 SVGAGI (reference sequence). V shed 2 bases and J shed 0 bases, with 11 bases lying between them. CDR3: CASSYGHLSSYEQYF. The CDR3 DNA is TGTGCCAGCAGTTACGGACATCTGAGCTCCTACGAGCAGTACTTC.